One and the same sample provided the 3 T cell receptor beta chains below, sequenced in a study of CD8+ T cells in alopecia areata. Treatment here: oral pan-JAK inhibitor, 5-10 mg twice daily. Following RNA extraction, reverse transcription yielded cDNA that acted as the sequencing template. Sequenced by immunoSEQ multiplex PCR; TCRdb stores in-frame clones only, minus some. The table has around 290,000 clones, roughly 64% seen once; the top ten hold under 2%. The material sequenced was CD4+ T cells sorted from blood, taken at week 24, from a patient treated with tofacitinib. The receptors were sampled from a human donor with alopecia areata.

V is TRBV4-3 and J is TRBJ2-6; TRBD1 matches 8 bases. The CDR3 runs 17 residues. Germline V gene data show CDR1 as LGHNA and CDR2 as YSLEER. V lost 4 bases and J lost 0; bases outside the gene matches: 5. The CDR3 DNA sequence: TGCGCCAGCAGCCCGGGACAGGCCTTCTCTGGGGCCAACGTCCTGACTTTC. This translates into CASSPGQAFSGANVLTF.

V and J are TRBV2 and TRBJ2-1, with unresolved D. CDR3 length: 17 residues. CDR1 and CDR2 from the germline V gene are SNHLY and FYNNEI. Trimming pared 5 bases from V and 2 bases from J, leaving 19 bases between. The CDR3 loop is CASSRPPKLSAYNEQFF. DNA of the CDR3: TGTGCCAGCAGTCGGCCTCCGAAGCTGTCCGCCTACAATGAGCAGTTCTTC. Supplemented by reference TRBV2 and TRBJ2-1, the full variable domain reads EPEVTQTPSHQVTQMGQEVILRCVPISNHLYFYWYRQILGQKVEFLVSFYNNEISEKSEIFDDQFSVERPDGSNFTLKIRSTKLEDSAMYFCASSRPPKLSAYNEQFFGPGTRLTVL.

In its sample, this clone was seen a few times. CDR3 residues: CAWRREFNTEAFF. CDR3 sequence (DNA): TGTGCCTGGCGCCGGGAATTCAACACTGAAGCTTTCTTT. V is TRBV30 and J is TRBJ1-1, with unresolved D. CDR3 length equals 13 residues. Trimming pared 5 bases from V and 2 bases from J, leaving 12 bases between. Germline V gene sequence: CDR1 GTSNPN, CDR2 SVGIG (reference sequence).